One T cell receptor beta chain is described in this entry. This specimen comes from a study of cytomegalovirus exposure and HLA in healthy donors. Researchers ran the PCR with 60 Vbeta and 13 Jbeta primers. The assay was immunoSEQ multiplex PCR, and TCRdb's table has in-frame clones only and misses some. In the table there are around 130,000 clones, 80% of which are singletons. Germline V gene data show CDR1 as KGHSY and CDR2 as FQNENV. V lost 0 bases and J 11 bases, leaving 13 bases between the germline ends. The CDR3 is 13 amino acids. J is TRBJ1-1 and V is TRBV16; D gene uncertain. Sequencing was performed on PBMCs. This TCR derives from a woman in her thirties or forties in good health and CMV-seronegative. CDR3 sequence: CASSQSEVGSAFF. Here the CDR3 DNA reads TGTGCCAGCAGCCAATCGGAGGTGGGATCGGCTTTCTTT.